The 18 T cell receptor beta chains presented below share a single source sample, sequenced in a study of cytomegalovirus exposure and HLA in healthy donors. PCR involved 60 Vbeta and 13 Jbeta primers. Sequenced by immunoSEQ multiplex PCR; TCRdb stores in-frame clones only, minus some. The data show some 160,000 clones, 77% seen once. Material for sequencing was PBMCs. The origin of the receptors is a woman in her 30s in good health and CMV-seronegative.

This chain links TRBV7-8 with TRBJ1-5; maybe TRBD1 (6 bases). Germline CDR1 reads SGHVS; CDR2 reads FQNEAQ. Trimming removed 1 base from V and 6 bases from J, with 13 bases in between. This CDR3 has 15 amino acids. The CDR3, as DNA: TGTGCCAGCAGCTTAGAGCGGGGGGCCTTTCAGCCCCAGCATTTT. Its protein product is CASSLERGAFQPQHF.

The chain recombines TRBV27 with TRBJ2-3; 8 bases map to TRBD1. Trimming cost V 5 bases and J 5 bases; bases outside gene matches: 9. This CDR3 has 15 amino acids. Germline V gene sequence: CDR1 MNHEY, CDR2 SMNVEV (reference sequence). The CDR3: CASSPTGGRGDTQYF. The CDR3, as DNA: TGTGCCAGCAGTCCCACAGGGGGACGAGGAGATACGCAGTATTTT.

The V call is TRBV14, the J call TRBJ1-1, with TRBD1 as a possible D gene (6 bases). There are 17 residues in the CDR3. The V end lost 1 base, the J end lost 7 bases, and 22 bases lay between the germline ends. Germline V CDR1 and CDR2: SGHDN, FVKESK. CDR3 DNA sequence: TGTGCCAGCAGCCAAGTTGATGGTGGGACAACGGAGAGTGAAGCTTTCTTT. Encoded protein: CASSQVDGGTTESEAFF.

There are a few counts of this clone. The chain carries TRBV7-9 and TRBJ1-2, with D tentatively TRBD1 (6 bases). This CDR3 spans 17 amino acids. The germline V gene encodes CDR1 SEHNR and CDR2 FQNEAQ (reference sequence). Between the trimmed V and J ends, which lost 0 bases and 1 base, there was a span of 15 bases. CDR3 in amino acids: CASSLAAGTLINYGYTF. CDR3 DNA sequence: TGTGCCAGCAGCTTAGCAGCCGGGACACTAATTAACTATGGCTACACCTTC.

As DNA, the CDR3 is TGTGCCAGCAGCCGTCTGAAGGGGGGGCAATTTGAGCAGTTCTTC. This translates into CASSRLKGGQFEQFF. The genes are TRBV7-3 and TRBJ2-1; perhaps TRBD2 as D (7 bases). V lost 5 bases, J lost 9 bases, and 20 bases lay in between. Germline CDR1 reads SGHTA; CDR2 reads FQGTGA. CDR3 size: 15 residues.

As for this clone: A read error may produce the germline difference seen at one junction end. The chain uses TRBV7-9 and TRBJ2-7; the match to TRBD1 covers 9 bases. The germline CDR1 and CDR2 sequences are SEHNR and FQNEAQ (reference sequence). The CDR3 has 15 amino acids. The CDR3 loop reads CSSSKQGATNYEQYF. CDR3 nucleotide sequence: TGTTCCAGCAGCAAACAGGGGGCAACTAACTACGAGCAGTACTTC. The full variable domain, its missing parts supplied by reference TRBV7-9 and TRBJ2-7, is DTGVSQNPRHKITKRGQNVTFRCDPISEHNRLYWYRQTLGQGPEFLTYFQNEAQLEKSRLLSDRFSAERPKGSFSTLEIQRTEQGDSAMYLCSSSKQGATNYEQYFGPGTRLTVT.

This clone has only one observation. The chain links TRBV14 to TRBJ2-2; tentative D call: TRBD1 (6 bases). The germline gives CDR1 SGHDN, CDR2 FVKESK. The CDR3 is 14 residues long. Trimming cost V 6 bases and J 6 bases, with 14 bases left between them. The CDR3 region has the DNA TGTGCCAGCAGTCAAATCAGGGGTTCCGGGGAGCTGTTTTTT. This gives the protein CASSQIRGSGELFF.

V gene TRBV19 combines with J gene TRBJ2-7, with 9 nucleotides matching TRBD1. With 1 base clipped from V and 6 bases from J, the junction kept 7 bases outside the gene matches. The germline V gene has CDR1 LNHDA and CDR2 SQIVND (reference sequence). This CDR3 is 15 amino acids long. CDR3 amino acids: CASSIGGTGPGEQYF. For the CDR3, the DNA is TGTGCCAGTAGTATAGGTGGGACAGGGCCCGGCGAGCAGTACTTC.

The chain couples TRBV5-4 to TRBJ2-7, with TRBD2 identical over 8 bases. Trimming cost V 4 bases and J 6 bases; bases outside gene matches: 18. Germline V CDR1 and CDR2: SGHNT, YYREEE (reference sequence). The CDR3 extends over 17 amino acids. The CDR3 DNA reads TGTGCCAGCAGCCCGGGGGGGGTTAGCGGGATTTCGGGCGAGCAGTACTTC. Its protein product is CASSPGGVSGISGEQYF.

V usage is TRBV6-6 and J usage is TRBJ2-5; TRBD2 might be the D (5 bases). The ends were cut back, 0 bases at V and 7 bases at J, with 12 bases in the middle. This CDR3 is built from 14 residues. Germline CDR1 is MNHNY and CDR2 is SVGAGI (reference sequence). The CDR3 loop reads CASSYSGVAGTQYF. CDR3 DNA sequence: TGTGCCAGCAGTTACTCGGGCGTGGCGGGGACCCAGTACTTC.

This clone has only a few counts. The V and J genes are TRBV28 and TRBJ2-5, with 8 bases identical to TRBD1. Germline trimming cut 8 bases from V and 2 bases from J; bases unmatched to any gene: 13. The CDR3 runs to 16 residues. Germline V gene sequence: CDR1 MDHEN, CDR2 SYDVKM. The chain's CDR3 is CASRRLTGGTQETQYF. CDR3 sequence (DNA): TGTGCCAGCCGACGACTTACAGGGGGAACTCAAGAGACCCAGTACTTC.

This clone was found a few times. This sequence joins TRBV6-5 and TRBJ2-7; D gene uncertain. Trimming took 6 bases from V and 0 from J, leaving 15 bases between them. Germline lookup yields CDR1 MNHEY and CDR2 SVGAGI. The CDR3 sequence is 15 residues long. CDR3 sequence: CASSPMASSSYEQYF. The CDR3 bases are TGTGCCAGCAGCCCTATGGCGTCTAGCTCCTACGAGCAGTACTTC.

The V call is TRBV6-5, the J call TRBJ1-4; D unclear. Looked up from germline, CDR1 is MNHEY and CDR2 is SVGAGI. This CDR3 contains 14 residues. Trimming removed 0 bases from V and 10 bases from J, with 12 bases in between. The CDR3 DNA is TGTGCCAGCAGTTACTCAGATACCAGCGGAAAACTGTTTTTT. It yields the protein CASSYSDTSGKLFF.

This rearrangement joins TRBV27 to TRBJ2-3; D may be TRBD1 (6 bases). Trimming shortened V by 6 bases and J by 4 bases, and 17 bases separated the two germline ends. The CDR3 runs to 15 residues. In germline, CDR1 is MNHEY, CDR2 SMNVEV (reference sequence). The CDR3 sequence: CASRWGTQRADTQYF. Written as DNA, the CDR3 is TGTGCCAGCAGATGGGGGACACAACGTGCAGATACGCAGTATTTT.

The V call is TRBV7-3, the J call TRBJ2-1; 8 nucleotides match TRBD2. The V gene's germline CDR1 is SGHTA and CDR2 FQGTGA. The CDR3 has 12 amino acids. J was trimmed by 13 bases and V by 4 bases; bases with no gene match: 6. CDR3 sequence reads: CASSSGGGPQFF. CDR3 DNA: TGTGCCAGCAGCTCGGGGGGGGGACCACAGTTCTTC.

The chain employs TRBV15 and TRBJ1-2; the D is unclear. This CDR3 contains 15 residues. V was pared by 0 bases and J by 4 bases, with 12 bases between. Germline V gene sequence: CDR1 LNHNV, CDR2 YYDKDF (reference sequence). CDR3 region: CATSRDRGSVYGYTF. In DNA form, the CDR3 reads TGTGCCACCAGCAGAGATAGAGGCAGCGTCTATGGCTACACCTTC. The full variable domain, its missing parts supplied by reference TRBV15 and TRBJ1-2, is DAMVIQNPRYQVTQFGKPVTLSCSQTLNHNVMYWYQQKSSQAPKLLFHYYDKDFNNEADTPDNFQSRRPNTSFCFLDIRSPGLGDTAMYLCATSRDRGSVYGYTFGSGTRLTVV.

The chain links TRBV27 to TRBJ2-2, with D maybe TRBD1 (6 bases). The ends were cut back, 5 bases at V and 5 bases at J, with 18 bases in the middle. This CDR3 has 16 amino acids. The germline gives CDR1 MNHEY, CDR2 SMNVEV (reference sequence). CDR3 bases: TGTGCCAGCAGTCATCAATACAGGGTAGAGACCGGGGAGCTGTTTTTT. Residues: CASSHQYRVETGELFF.

Only one count was recorded for this clone. The rearrangement uses TRBV27 and TRBJ1-2; 8 nucleotides line up with TRBD1. The length of the CDR3 is 16 residues. Germline CDR1 MNHEY, CDR2 SMNVEV (reference sequence). J gave up 5 bases and V 6 bases, and 14 bases lay outside the gene matches. In DNA form, the CDR3 reads TGTGCCAGCAGCTCCAATCGGGACAGGTATCTATATGGCTACACCTTC. Residues: CASSSNRDRYLYGYTF.